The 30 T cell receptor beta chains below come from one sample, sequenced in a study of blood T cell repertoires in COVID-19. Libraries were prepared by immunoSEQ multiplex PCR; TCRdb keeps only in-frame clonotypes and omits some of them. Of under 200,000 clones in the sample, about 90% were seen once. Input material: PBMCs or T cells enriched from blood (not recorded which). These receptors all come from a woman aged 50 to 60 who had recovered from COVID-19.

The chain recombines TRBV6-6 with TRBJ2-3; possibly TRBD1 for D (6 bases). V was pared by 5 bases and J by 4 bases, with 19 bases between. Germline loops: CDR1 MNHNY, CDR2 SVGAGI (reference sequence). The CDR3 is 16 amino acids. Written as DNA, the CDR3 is TGTGCCAGCAGTCCGCGCCGAGGGGGAGTAGCAGATACGCAGTATTTT. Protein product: CASSPRRGGVADTQYF.

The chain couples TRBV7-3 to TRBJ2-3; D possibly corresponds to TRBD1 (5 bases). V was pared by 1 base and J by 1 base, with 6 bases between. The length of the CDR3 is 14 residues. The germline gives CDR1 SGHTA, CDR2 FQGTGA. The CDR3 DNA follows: TGTGCCAGCAGCTTAAGCAGGGGCACAGATACGCAGTATTTT. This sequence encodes CASSLSRGTDTQYF. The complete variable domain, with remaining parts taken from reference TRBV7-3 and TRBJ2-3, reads GAGVSQTPSNKVTEKGKYVELRCDPISGHTALYWYRQSLGQGPEFLIYFQGTGAADDSGLPNDRFFAVRPEGSVSTLKIQRTERGDSAVYLCASSLSRGTDTQYFGPGTRLTVL.

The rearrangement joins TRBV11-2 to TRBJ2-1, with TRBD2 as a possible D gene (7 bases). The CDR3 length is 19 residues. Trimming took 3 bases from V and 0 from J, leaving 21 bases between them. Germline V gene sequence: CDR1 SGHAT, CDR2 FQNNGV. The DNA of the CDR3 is TGTGCCAGCAGCTTCCTGGCAGGGGCTAGCGGTAGCTCCTACAATGAGCAGTTCTTC. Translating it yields CASSFLAGASGSSYNEQFF. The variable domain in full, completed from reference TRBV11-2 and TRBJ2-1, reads EAGVAQSPRYKIIEKRQSVAFWCNPISGHATLYWYQQILGQGPKLLIQFQNNGVVDDSQLPKDRFSAERLKGVDSTLKIQPAKLEDSAVYLCASSFLAGASGSSYNEQFFGPGTRLTVL.

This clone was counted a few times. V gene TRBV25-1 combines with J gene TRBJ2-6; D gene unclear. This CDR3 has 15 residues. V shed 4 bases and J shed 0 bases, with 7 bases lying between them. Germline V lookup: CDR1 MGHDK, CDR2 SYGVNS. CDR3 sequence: CASSVLRSGANVLTF. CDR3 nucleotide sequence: TGTGCCAGCAGTGTCCTCCGCTCTGGGGCCAACGTCCTGACTTTC.

CDR3 DNA: TGTGCCAGCAGTGAAAGAGGGGGCGGTAACTATGGCTACACCTTC. Protein sequence: CASSERGGGNYGYTF. V and J are TRBV2 and TRBJ1-2; TRBD1 matches at 7 bases. J gave up 1 base and V 2 bases, and 4 bases lay outside the gene matches. CDR3 length equals 15 residues. Germline CDR1 reads SNHLY; CDR2 reads FYNNEI. The full variable domain, rest sourced from reference TRBV2 and TRBJ1-2, is EPEVTQTPSHQVTQMGQEVILRCVPISNHLYFYWYRQILGQKVEFLVSFYNNEISEKSEIFDDQFSVERPDGSNFTLKIRSTKLEDSAMYFCASSERGGGNYGYTFGSGTRLTVV.

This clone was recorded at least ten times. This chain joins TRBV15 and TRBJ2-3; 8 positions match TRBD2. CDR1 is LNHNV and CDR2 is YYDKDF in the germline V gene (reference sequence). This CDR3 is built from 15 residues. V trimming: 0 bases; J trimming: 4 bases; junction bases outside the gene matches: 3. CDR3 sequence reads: CATSRDSGGADTQYF. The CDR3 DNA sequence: TGTGCCACCAGCAGAGATTCCGGGGGGGCAGATACGCAGTATTTT.

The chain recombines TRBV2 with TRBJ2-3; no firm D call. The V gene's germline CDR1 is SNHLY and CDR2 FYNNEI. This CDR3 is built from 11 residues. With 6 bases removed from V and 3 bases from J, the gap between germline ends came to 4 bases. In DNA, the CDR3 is TGTGCCAGCAGGACTACAGATACGCAGTATTTT. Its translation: CASRTTDTQYF.

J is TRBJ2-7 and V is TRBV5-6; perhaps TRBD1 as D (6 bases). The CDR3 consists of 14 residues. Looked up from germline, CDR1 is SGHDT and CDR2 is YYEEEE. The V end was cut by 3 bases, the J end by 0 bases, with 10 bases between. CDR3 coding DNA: TGTGCCAGCAGCTATACAGGGATCTCCTACGAGCAGTACTTC. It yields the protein CASSYTGISYEQYF.

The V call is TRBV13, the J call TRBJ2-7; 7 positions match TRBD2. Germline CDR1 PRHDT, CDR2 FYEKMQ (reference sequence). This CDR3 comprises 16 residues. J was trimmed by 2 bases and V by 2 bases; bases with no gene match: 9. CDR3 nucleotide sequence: TGTGCCAGCAGCTTAATCGCGGCGGGAGCCACCTACGAGCAGTACTTC. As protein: CASSLIAAGATYEQYF.

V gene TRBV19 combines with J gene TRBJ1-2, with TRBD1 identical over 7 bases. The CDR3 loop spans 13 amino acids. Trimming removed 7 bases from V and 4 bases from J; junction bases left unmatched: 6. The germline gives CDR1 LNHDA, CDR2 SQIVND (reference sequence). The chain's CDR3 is CASTPDRSYGYTF. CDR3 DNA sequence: TGTGCCAGTACCCCGGACAGGAGCTATGGCTACACCTTC.

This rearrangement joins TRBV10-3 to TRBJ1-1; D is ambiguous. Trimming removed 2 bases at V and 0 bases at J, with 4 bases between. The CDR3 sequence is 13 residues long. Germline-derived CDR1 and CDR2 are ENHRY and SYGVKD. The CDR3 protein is CAISEDLNTEAFF. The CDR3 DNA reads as TGTGCCATCAGTGAGGACTTGAACACTGAAGCTTTCTTT.

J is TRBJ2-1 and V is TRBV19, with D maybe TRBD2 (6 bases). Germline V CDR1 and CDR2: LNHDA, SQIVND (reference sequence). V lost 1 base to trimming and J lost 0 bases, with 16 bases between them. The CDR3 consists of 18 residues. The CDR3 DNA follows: TGTGCCAGTAGTATAGTGTCCGGGACTCGGAGCTCCTACAATGAGCAGTTCTTC. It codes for CASSIVSGTRSSYNEQFF.

This CDR3 reads CASRGTAPNTEAFF. In DNA, the CDR3 is TGTGCCAGCAGGGGGACAGCGCCGAACACTGAAGCTTTCTTT. The chain employs TRBV6-5 and TRBJ1-1; 7 bases agree with TRBD1. CDR3 length equals 14 residues. Germline V gives CDR1 MNHEY, CDR2 SVGAGI. V dropped 6 bases and J dropped 1; count of bases not matched to a gene: 5.

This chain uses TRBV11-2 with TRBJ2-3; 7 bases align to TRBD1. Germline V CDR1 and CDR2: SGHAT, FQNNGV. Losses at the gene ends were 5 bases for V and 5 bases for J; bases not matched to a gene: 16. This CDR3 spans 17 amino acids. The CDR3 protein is CASSHNRGFQRVDTQYF. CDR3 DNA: TGTGCCAGCAGCCATAACAGGGGCTTCCAGAGGGTAGATACGCAGTATTTT.

CDR3 DNA: TGTGCCAGCAGTCAGAGACAGGGCAAAGGATACAATGAGCAGTTCTTC. Amino acid sequence: CASSQRQGKGYNEQFF. This chain links TRBV14 with TRBJ2-1, with 7 bases matching TRBD1. Looked up from germline, CDR1 is SGHDN and CDR2 is FVKESK. V shed 6 bases and J 4 bases; nucleotides not matched to a gene: 12. This CDR3 comprises 16 residues.

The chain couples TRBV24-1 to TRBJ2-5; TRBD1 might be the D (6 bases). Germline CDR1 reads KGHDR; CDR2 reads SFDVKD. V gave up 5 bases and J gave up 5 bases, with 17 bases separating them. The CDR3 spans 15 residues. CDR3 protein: CATSARGEGRETQYF. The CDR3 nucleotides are TGTGCCACCAGTGCCAGGGGAGAGGGTAGGGAGACCCAGTACTTC.

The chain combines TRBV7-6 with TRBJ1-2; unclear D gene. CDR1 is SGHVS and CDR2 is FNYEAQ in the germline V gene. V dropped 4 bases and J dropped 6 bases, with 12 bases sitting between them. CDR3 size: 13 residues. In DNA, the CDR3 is TGTGCCAGCAGCTCGTCGGCCGGGAATGGCTACACCTTC. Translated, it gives CASSSSAGNGYTF.

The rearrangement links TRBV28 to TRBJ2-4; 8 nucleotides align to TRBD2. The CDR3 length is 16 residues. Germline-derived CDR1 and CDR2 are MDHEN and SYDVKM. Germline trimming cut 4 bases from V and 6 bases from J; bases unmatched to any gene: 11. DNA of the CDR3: TGTGCCAGCAGTTCGCCCCGGGGGGGGACTAGAAACATTCAGTACTTC. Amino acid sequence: CASSSPRGGTRNIQYF.

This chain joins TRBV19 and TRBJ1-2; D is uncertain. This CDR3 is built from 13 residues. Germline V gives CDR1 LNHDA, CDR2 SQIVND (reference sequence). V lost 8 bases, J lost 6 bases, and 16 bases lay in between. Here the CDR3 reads CASFLHAGDGYTF. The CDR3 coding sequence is TGTGCCAGTTTCCTCCACGCGGGTGATGGCTACACCTTC.

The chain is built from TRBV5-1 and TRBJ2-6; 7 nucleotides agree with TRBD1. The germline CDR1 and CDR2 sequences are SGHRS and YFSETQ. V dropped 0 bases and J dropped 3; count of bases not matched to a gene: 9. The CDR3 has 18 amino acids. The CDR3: CASSLGLGTGVGANVLTF. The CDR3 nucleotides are TGCGCCAGCAGCTTGGGATTGGGTACAGGGGTTGGGGCCAACGTCCTGACTTTC.

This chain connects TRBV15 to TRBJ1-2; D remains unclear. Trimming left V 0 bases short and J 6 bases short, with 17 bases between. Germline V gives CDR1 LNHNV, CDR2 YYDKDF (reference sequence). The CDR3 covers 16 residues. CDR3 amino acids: CATSREIGREVHGYTF. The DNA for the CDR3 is TGTGCCACCAGCAGAGAAATAGGGAGGGAGGTGCATGGCTACACCTTC.

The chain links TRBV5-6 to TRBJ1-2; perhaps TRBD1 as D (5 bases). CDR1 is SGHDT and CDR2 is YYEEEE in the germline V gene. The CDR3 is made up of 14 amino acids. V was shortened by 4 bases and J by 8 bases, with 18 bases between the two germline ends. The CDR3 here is CASSRLLEGRGYTF. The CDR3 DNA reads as TGTGCCAGCAGCAGGCTCTTGGAGGGGAGAGGCTACACCTTC.

The CDR3 DNA reads as TGTGCCAGCAGCTTAGGGGACAGGGGGGCCAATGAAAAACTGTTTTTT. Translating it yields CASSLGDRGANEKLFF. The rearrangement joins TRBV11-2 to TRBJ1-4, with 11 positions matching TRBD1. Germline CDR1 is SGHAT and CDR2 is FQNNGV. The CDR3 extends over 16 amino acids. V lost 1 base, J lost 5 bases, and 3 bases stayed unmatched.

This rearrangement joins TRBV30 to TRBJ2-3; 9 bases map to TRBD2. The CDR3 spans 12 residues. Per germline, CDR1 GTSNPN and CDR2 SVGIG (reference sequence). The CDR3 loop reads CGLAGDADTQYF. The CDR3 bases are TGTGGCTTAGCGGGAGATGCTGATACGCAGTATTTT.

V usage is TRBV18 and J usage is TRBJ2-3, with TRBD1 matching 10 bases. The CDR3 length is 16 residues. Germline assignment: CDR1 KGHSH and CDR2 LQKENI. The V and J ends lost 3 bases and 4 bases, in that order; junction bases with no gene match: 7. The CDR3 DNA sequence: TGTGCCAGCTCACCGTTCGGGACAGGGGTCCCAGATACGCAGTATTTT. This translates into CASSPFGTGVPDTQYF.

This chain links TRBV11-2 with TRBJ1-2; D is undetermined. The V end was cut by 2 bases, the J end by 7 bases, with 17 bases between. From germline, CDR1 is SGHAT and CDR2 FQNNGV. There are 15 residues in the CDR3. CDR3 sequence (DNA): TGTGCCAGCAGCTTACGACAATCCTTTGAGGGTGGCTACACCTTC. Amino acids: CASSLRQSFEGGYTF.

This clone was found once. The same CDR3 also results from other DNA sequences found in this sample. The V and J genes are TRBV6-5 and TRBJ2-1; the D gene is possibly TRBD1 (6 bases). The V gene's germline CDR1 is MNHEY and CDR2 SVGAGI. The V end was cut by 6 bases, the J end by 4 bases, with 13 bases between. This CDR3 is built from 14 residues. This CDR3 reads CASSPGQEYNEQFF. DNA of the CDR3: TGTGCCAGCAGCCCGGGACAAGAATACAATGAGCAGTTCTTC.

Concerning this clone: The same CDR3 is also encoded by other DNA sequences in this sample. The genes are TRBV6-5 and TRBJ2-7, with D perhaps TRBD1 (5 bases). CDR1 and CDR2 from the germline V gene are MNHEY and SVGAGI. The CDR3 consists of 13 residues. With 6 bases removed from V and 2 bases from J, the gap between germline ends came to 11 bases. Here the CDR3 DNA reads TGTGCCAGCAGCCAAGGGGTCCCCTACGAGCAGTACTTC. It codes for CASSQGVPYEQYF.

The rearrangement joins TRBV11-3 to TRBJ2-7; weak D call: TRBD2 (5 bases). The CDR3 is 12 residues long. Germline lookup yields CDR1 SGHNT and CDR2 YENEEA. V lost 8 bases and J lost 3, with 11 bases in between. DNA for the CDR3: TGTGCCAGCGGAGGCCCGGGCTACGAGCAGTACTTC. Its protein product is CASGGPGYEQYF.

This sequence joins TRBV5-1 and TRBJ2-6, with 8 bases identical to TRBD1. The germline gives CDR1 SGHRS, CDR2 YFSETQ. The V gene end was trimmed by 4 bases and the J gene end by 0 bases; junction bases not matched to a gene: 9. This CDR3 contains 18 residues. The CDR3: CASSAGQGSRSGANVLTF. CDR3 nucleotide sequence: TGCGCCAGCAGCGCCGGACAGGGCTCCCGCTCTGGGGCCAACGTCCTGACTTTC.